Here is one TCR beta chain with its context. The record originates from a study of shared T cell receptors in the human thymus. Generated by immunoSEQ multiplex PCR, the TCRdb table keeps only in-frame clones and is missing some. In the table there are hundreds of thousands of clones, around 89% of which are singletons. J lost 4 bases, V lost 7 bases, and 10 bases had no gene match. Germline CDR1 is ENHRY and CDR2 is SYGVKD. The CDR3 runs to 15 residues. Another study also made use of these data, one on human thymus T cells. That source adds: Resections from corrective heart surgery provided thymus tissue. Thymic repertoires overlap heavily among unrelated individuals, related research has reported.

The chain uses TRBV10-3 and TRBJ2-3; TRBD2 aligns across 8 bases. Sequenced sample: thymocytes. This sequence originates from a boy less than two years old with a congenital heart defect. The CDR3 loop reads CAITASGRGSDTQYF. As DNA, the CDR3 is TGTGCCATCACCGCGAGCGGGAGAGGGTCAGATACGCAGTATTTT.